Below are 14 T cell receptor beta chains sequenced from a single sample in a study of PD-L1 blockade in urothelial cancer. Clones were sequenced by immunoSEQ multiplex PCR, and TCRdb holds only the in-frame ones, with some missing. This table has some 120,000 clones, 86% appearing once. The time point is: peripheral blood 6 weeks after treatment start. The source was PBMCs, collected around atezolizumab (anti-PD-L1) treatment. Receptors originate from a man in his fifties or sixties with urothelial cancer.

V is TRBV19 and J is TRBJ2-7; TRBD1 agrees at 10 bases. The CDR3 runs 15 residues. Germline V gene lookup returns CDR1 LNHDA and CDR2 SQIVND (reference sequence). V shed 5 bases and J 6 bases; nucleotides not matched to a gene: 10. Here the CDR3 DNA reads TGTGCCAGTAGTGGGGGCCCCGGGACAGGGGTCGAGCAGTACTTC. This sequence encodes CASSGGPGTGVEQYF.

The chain combines TRBV5-1 with TRBJ2-5; TRBD2 is a possible D gene (6 bases). The CDR3 loop spans 16 amino acids. V lost 0 bases to trimming and J lost 2 bases, with 14 bases between them. Germline V gene data show CDR1 as SGHRS and CDR2 as YFSETQ. The CDR3 reads CASSLVEAGTQETQYF. In DNA form, the CDR3 reads TGCGCCAGCAGCTTGGTTGAAGCGGGCACGCAAGAGACCCAGTACTTC. Full variable domain (outside the CDR3, taken from reference TRBV5-1 and TRBJ2-5): KAGVTQTPRYLIKTRGQQVTLSCSPISGHRSVSWYQQTPGQGLQFLFEYFSETQRNKGNFPGRFSGRQFSNSRSEMNVSTLELGDSALYLCASSLVEAGTQETQYFGPGTRLLVL.

Only one count was recorded for this clone. This chain joins TRBV28 and TRBJ1-2; D remains unclear. From germline, CDR1 is MDHEN and CDR2 SYDVKM. V lost 3 bases and J 8 bases, leaving 16 bases between the germline ends. The CDR3 covers 14 residues. The CDR3, as DNA: TGTGCCAGCAGTTTGGACCAACGGGCGGGAGGCTACACCTTC. As protein: CASSLDQRAGGYTF.

This chain links TRBV14 with TRBJ2-5; D gene ambiguous. With 1 base removed from V and 1 base from J, the gap between germline ends came to 10 bases. This CDR3 has 15 amino acids. In germline, CDR1 is SGHDN, CDR2 FVKESK. CDR3 loop: CASSQGLSGQETQYF. The CDR3 nucleotides are TGTGCCAGCAGCCAAGGTCTGTCGGGCCAAGAGACCCAGTACTTC.

This chain joins TRBV5-4 and TRBJ2-3; 10 positions agree with TRBD1. CDR3 length equals 16 residues. CDR1 and CDR2 (germline): SGHNT, YYREEE (reference sequence). The junction had 11 bases not matched to a gene; V was cut back by 6 bases and J by 4 bases. The CDR3 region has the DNA TGTGCCAGCACCCGGGGGGGACAGGGGTATGCAGATACGCAGTATTTT. Protein sequence: CASTRGGQGYADTQYF.

This rearrangement joins TRBV5-1 to TRBJ2-2; TRBD2 matches 9 bases. Germline V gene data show CDR1 as SGHRS and CDR2 as YFSETQ. CDR3 length: 16 amino acids. Trimming took 3 bases from V and 1 from J; bases not matched to a gene: 4. The CDR3 DNA reads as TGCGCCAGCAGCTACACTAGCGGGCGGAACACCGGGGAGCTGTTTTTT. Protein: CASSYTSGRNTGELFF.

J is TRBJ2-7 and V is TRBV6-5, with 9 nucleotides matching TRBD1. With V trimmed by 6 bases and J by 0 bases, 6 bases remained unmatched. The CDR3 totals 15 residues. Germline CDR1 and CDR2: MNHEY and SVGAGI. In DNA form, the CDR3 reads TGTGCCAGCAGCCGTGACAGGGGGAGCTCCTACGAGCAGTACTTC. Residues: CASSRDRGSSYEQYF.

V and J are TRBV5-1 and TRBJ1-3; TRBD1 is a possible D gene (6 bases). Germline V gene data show CDR1 as SGHRS and CDR2 as YFSETQ. This CDR3 contains 16 residues. Trimming shortened V by 4 bases and J by 4 bases, and 18 bases separated the two germline ends. The CDR3 DNA reads TGCGCCAGCAGCCCCAACGTTGCAGGGGCGGGAAACACCATATATTTT. Encoded protein: CASSPNVAGAGNTIYF.

The V gene is TRBV28, the J gene TRBJ2-2, with 7 bases that match TRBD2. With V trimmed by 3 bases and J by 4 bases, 5 bases remained unmatched. The CDR3 is 15 residues long. CDR1 is MDHEN and CDR2 is SYDVKM in the germline V gene. CDR3 loop: CASSFTGLLTGELFF. CDR3 in DNA: TGTGCCAGCAGTTTCACGGGACTACTCACCGGGGAGCTGTTTTTT.

This sequence joins TRBV6-4 and TRBJ1-5, with TRBD1 as a possible D gene (5 bases). Germline V gives CDR1 MRHNA, CDR2 SNTAGT. The CDR3 covers 13 residues. Deletions cut 4 bases from V and 4 bases from J, with 8 bases between. CDR3 in amino acids: CASSGGRNQPQHF. For the CDR3, the DNA is TGTGCCAGCAGTGGGGGCAGGAATCAGCCCCAGCATTTT.

The J gene is TRBJ2-7, the V gene TRBV30; 10 nucleotides align to TRBD2. This CDR3 comprises 15 residues. Trimming took 3 bases from V and 4 from J; bases not matched to a gene: 9. Germline V gene lookup returns CDR1 GTSNPN and CDR2 SVGIG (reference sequence). Here the CDR3 reads CAWRGGAGGPYEQYF. For the CDR3, the DNA is TGTGCCTGGAGGGGGGGAGCGGGAGGGCCATACGAGCAGTACTTC.

This sequence joins TRBV5-1 and TRBJ2-7; TRBD1 matches at 7 bases. V shed 4 bases and J 1 base; nucleotides not matched to a gene: 5. The CDR3 extends over 14 amino acids. Germline V gene sequence: CDR1 SGHRS, CDR2 YFSETQ. The DNA for the CDR3 is TGCGCCAGCAGCGGATGGACAGGTTCCTACGAGCAGTACTTC. Its translation: CASSGWTGSYEQYF. Supplemented by reference TRBV5-1 and TRBJ2-7, the full variable domain reads KAGVTQTPRYLIKTRGQQVTLSCSPISGHRSVSWYQQTPGQGLQFLFEYFSETQRNKGNFPGRFSGRQFSNSRSEMNVSTLELGDSALYLCASSGWTGSYEQYFGPGTRLTVT.

The chain is built from TRBV5-8 and TRBJ2-7, with unresolved D. Germline values: CDR1 SGHTS, CDR2 YDEGEE. The CDR3 runs 14 residues. The ends were cut back, 2 bases at V and 3 bases at J, with 12 bases in the middle. The CDR3 sequence is CASSFPVNDYEQYF. CDR3 DNA: TGTGCCAGCAGCTTTCCGGTCAACGACTACGAGCAGTACTTC.

This clone was observed a handful of times. The chain joins TRBV9 to TRBJ2-7; TRBD2 might be the D (5 bases). The CDR3 extends over 15 amino acids. The ends were cut back, 0 bases at V and 2 bases at J, with 12 bases in the middle. Germline CDR1 SGDLS, CDR2 YYNGEE. CDR3 nucleotide sequence: TGTGCCAGCAGCGTAGACCCAGCGGATGCCTACGAGCAGTACTTC. Protein product: CASSVDPADAYEQYF.